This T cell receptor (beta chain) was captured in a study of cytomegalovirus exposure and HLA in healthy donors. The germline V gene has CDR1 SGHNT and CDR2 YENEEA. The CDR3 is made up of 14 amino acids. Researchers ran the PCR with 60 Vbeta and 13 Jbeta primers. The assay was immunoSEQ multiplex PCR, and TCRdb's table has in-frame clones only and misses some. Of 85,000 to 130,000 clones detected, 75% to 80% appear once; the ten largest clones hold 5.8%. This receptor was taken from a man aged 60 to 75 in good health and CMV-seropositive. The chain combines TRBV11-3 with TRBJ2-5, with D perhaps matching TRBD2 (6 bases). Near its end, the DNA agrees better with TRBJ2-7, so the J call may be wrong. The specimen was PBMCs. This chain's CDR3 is CASSPGGSSYEQYF. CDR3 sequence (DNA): TGTGCCAGCAGCCCAGGAGGGTCATCCTACGAGCAGTACTTC.